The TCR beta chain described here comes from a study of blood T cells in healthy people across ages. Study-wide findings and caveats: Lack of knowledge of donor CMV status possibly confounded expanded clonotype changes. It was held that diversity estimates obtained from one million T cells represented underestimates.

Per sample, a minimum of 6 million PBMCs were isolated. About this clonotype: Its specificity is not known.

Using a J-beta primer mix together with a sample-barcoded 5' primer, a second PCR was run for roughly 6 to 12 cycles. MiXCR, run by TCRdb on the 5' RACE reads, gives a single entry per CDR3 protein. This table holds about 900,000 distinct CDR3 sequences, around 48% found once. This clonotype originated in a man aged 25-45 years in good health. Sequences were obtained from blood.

The CDR3: CASSSEGTEAFF. CDR3 sequence (DNA): TGCGCCAGCAGCTCCGAGGGCACTGAAGCTTTCTTT. The chain uses TRBV5-1 and TRBJ1-1; D not resolved. Germline V gene lookup returns CDR1 SGHRS and CDR2 YFSETQ. The CDR3 is 12 residues long. V lost 3 bases, J lost 4 bases, and 7 bases lay in between. Combining the CDR3 with reference TRBV5-1 and TRBJ1-1 gives the whole variable domain KAGVTQTPRYLIKTRGQQVTLSCSPISGHRSVSWYQQTPGQGLQFLFEYFSETQRNKGNFPGRFSGRQFSNSRSEMNVSTLELGDSALYLCASSSEGTEAFFGQGTRLTVV.